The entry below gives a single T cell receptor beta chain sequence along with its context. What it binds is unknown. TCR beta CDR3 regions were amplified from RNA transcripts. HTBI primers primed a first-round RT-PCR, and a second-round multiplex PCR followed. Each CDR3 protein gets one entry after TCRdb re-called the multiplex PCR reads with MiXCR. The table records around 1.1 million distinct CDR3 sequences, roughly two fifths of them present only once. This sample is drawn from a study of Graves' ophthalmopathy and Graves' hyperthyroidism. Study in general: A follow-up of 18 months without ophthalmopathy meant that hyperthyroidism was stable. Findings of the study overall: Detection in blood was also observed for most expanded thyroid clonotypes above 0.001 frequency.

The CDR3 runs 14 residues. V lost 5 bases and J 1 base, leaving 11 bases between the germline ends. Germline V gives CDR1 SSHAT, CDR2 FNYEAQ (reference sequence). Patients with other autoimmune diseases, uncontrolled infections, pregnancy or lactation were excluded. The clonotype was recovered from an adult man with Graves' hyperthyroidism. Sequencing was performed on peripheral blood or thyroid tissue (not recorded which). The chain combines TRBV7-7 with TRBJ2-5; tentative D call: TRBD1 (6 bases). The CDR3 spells CASSAGQSQETQYF. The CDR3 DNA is TGTGCCAGCAGCGCTGGACAGTCCCAAGAGACCCAGTACTTC.